This TCR beta chain is drawn from a study of blood T cells in healthy people across ages. Findings and limits, study-wide: PBMCs were not sorted, which prevented a conclusive comparison of naive versus antigen-experienced cells.

The germline V gene has CDR1 DFQATT and CDR2 SNEGSKA (reference sequence). The CDR3 sequence is 14 residues long. V was pared by 3 bases and J by 5 bases, with 5 bases of the junction left unmatched. A note on this clonotype: Its cognate antigen is unknown. A read error is possible here, since a much larger clone lies one base away.

A minimum of 7 million PBMCs was isolated per sample. With a J-beta primer mix and a sample-barcoded 5' primer, a second PCR ran 7 to 11 cycles. All samples yielded 3 million or more CDR3-containing paired-end reads. Using its own MiXCR run on the 5' RACE reads, TCRdb lists one record per CDR3 protein. This repertoire shows some 900,000 distinct CDR3 sequences, around 49% found once; its top ten account for roughly an eighth. The sequence derives from a man aged 25-40 years in good health. V is TRBV20-1 and J is TRBJ1-2, with TRBD1 matching 11 bases. Sequenced sample: blood. The CDR3 protein is CSASGGQGAYGYTF. DNA of the CDR3: TGCAGTGCTAGTGGTGGACAGGGGGCTTATGGCTACACCTTC.